These 23 T cell receptor beta chains originate from one sample sequenced in a study of blood T cell repertoires in COVID-19. Libraries were prepared by immunoSEQ multiplex PCR; TCRdb keeps only in-frame clonotypes and omits some of them. The sample carries 200,000 to 250,000 clones, 82% recorded once. The sequencing input was PBMCs or T cells enriched from blood (not recorded which). The receptors were sampled from a woman aged 55-69 years who had recovered from COVID-19.

The rearrangement links TRBV19 to TRBJ2-3; D is uncertain. The CDR3 extends over 12 amino acids. Trimming took 10 bases from V and 5 from J, leaving 13 bases between them. Germline CDR1 and CDR2: LNHDA and SQIVND (reference sequence). The CDR3 reads CATLAAGDTQYF. The DNA for the CDR3 is TGTGCCACCTTGGCAGCAGGAGATACGCAGTATTTT.

In the case of this clone: The same CDR3 arises from other DNA sequences in this sample as well. The V call is TRBV5-1, the J call TRBJ1-2; 8 bases align to TRBD1. From germline, CDR1 is SGHRS and CDR2 YFSETQ. This CDR3 comprises 14 residues. V dropped 4 bases and J dropped 2; count of bases not matched to a gene: 4. CDR3 in amino acids: CASSPGQGNYGYTF. Written as DNA, the CDR3 is TGCGCCAGCAGCCCAGGACAGGGCAACTATGGCTACACCTTC.

This clone has just a few counts. The chain combines TRBV13 with TRBJ2-3; 7 bases are a match to TRBD1. V was pared by 0 bases and J by 0 bases, with 0 bases of the junction left unmatched. This CDR3 is 15 amino acids long. The V gene's germline CDR1 is PRHDT and CDR2 FYEKMQ (reference sequence). CDR3 region: CASSLGGGSTDTQYF. CDR3 DNA: TGTGCCAGCAGCTTAGGAGGGGGCAGCACAGATACGCAGTATTTT. The full variable domain, in which reference TRBV13 and TRBJ2-3 provide the parts outside the CDR3, is AAGVIQSPRHLIKEKRETATLKCYPIPRHDTVYWYQQGPGQDPQFLISFYEKMQSDKGSIPDRFSAQQFSDYHSELNMSSLELGDSALYFCASSLGGGSTDTQYFGPGTRLTVL.

The chain combines TRBV6-1 with TRBJ2-1, with TRBD1 matching 10 bases. Germline V lookup: CDR1 MNHNS, CDR2 SASEGT. After removal of 2 bases from V and 6 bases from J, the junction contained 7 bases not matched to a gene. This CDR3 spans 16 amino acids. The CDR3 region is CASSEPAGTGANEQFF. CDR3 coding DNA: TGTGCCAGCAGTGAACCAGCCGGGACAGGGGCCAATGAGCAGTTCTTC.

The chain employs TRBV10-3 and TRBJ1-6, with a tentative D call TRBD1 (5 bases). CDR3 length equals 14 residues. Trimming removed 5 bases from V and 6 bases from J, with 11 bases in between. Germline loops: CDR1 ENHRY, CDR2 SYGVKD. CDR3 amino acids: CAISQGSSNSPLHF. The CDR3 coding sequence is TGTGCCATCAGTCAGGGTTCGTCTAATTCACCCCTCCACTTT.

The rearrangement uses TRBV2 and TRBJ1-2; no definite D call. Deletions cut 6 bases from V and 4 bases from J, with 15 bases between. The CDR3 is 14 amino acids. Looked up from germline, CDR1 is SNHLY and CDR2 is FYNNEI. The CDR3 DNA sequence: TGTGCCAGCAGGCGCCTAGTGGTCCTCTATGGCTACACCTTC. Encoded protein: CASRRLVVLYGYTF.

The chain recombines TRBV19 with TRBJ2-1; 7 bases map to TRBD2. The CDR3 has 15 residues. In germline, CDR1 is LNHDA, CDR2 SQIVND (reference sequence). Trimming removed 2 bases from V and 7 bases from J; junction bases left unmatched: 8. The CDR3 nucleotides are TGTGCCAGTAGTATACAGAGCGGGACTCATAATGAGCAGTTCTTC. It yields the protein CASSIQSGTHNEQFF.

The chain combines TRBV24-1 with TRBJ2-3; 7 bases map to TRBD1. The CDR3 runs to 17 residues. V dropped 3 bases and J dropped 0; count of bases not matched to a gene: 8. Germline values: CDR1 KGHDR, CDR2 SFDVKD. The CDR3 region has the DNA TGTGCCACCAGTGATCCGAACAGGGGATCTAGCACAGATACGCAGTATTTT. Translation gives CATSDPNRGSSTDTQYF.

The genes are TRBV6-2 or TRBV6-3 and TRBJ1-1; D is undetermined. The V gene lost 4 bases and the J gene lost 1 base, with 7 bases spanning the gap. This CDR3 is built from 13 residues. Germline-derived CDR1 and CDR2 are MNHEY and SVGEGT. In DNA, the CDR3 is TGTGCCAGCAGTTTTCGACAGAACACTGAAGCTTTCTTT. It specifies CASSFRQNTEAFF.

V is TRBV18 and J is TRBJ1-5; 8 bases align to TRBD1. V gave up 4 bases and J gave up 6 bases; unmatched junction bases: 11. The CDR3 loop spans 16 amino acids. Germline CDR1 and CDR2: KGHSH and LQKENI. CDR3 sequence reads: CASSLIGGQGTQPQHF. The DNA of the CDR3 is TGTGCCAGCTCACTGATCGGAGGACAGGGCACTCAGCCCCAGCATTTT. The full variable domain, in which reference TRBV18 and TRBJ1-5 provide the parts outside the CDR3, is NAGVMQNPRHLVRRRGQEARLRCSPMKGHSHVYWYRQLPEEGLKFMVYLQKENIIDESGMPKERFSAEFPKEGPSILRIQQVVRGDSAAYFCASSLIGGQGTQPQHFGDGTRLSIL.

The CDR3 DNA reads as TGTGCCAGCCTACGGCGCCGGGACAGAGCCTACGAGCAGTACTTC. This encodes CASLRRRDRAYEQYF. The chain links TRBV2 to TRBJ2-7; 7 bases are a match to TRBD1. The CDR3 covers 15 residues. The V and J ends lost 8 bases and 2 bases, in that order; junction bases with no gene match: 12. Germline-derived CDR1 and CDR2 are SNHLY and FYNNEI.

In its sample, this clone was seen a few times. This sequence joins TRBV19 and TRBJ1-5; D is uncertain. Germline values: CDR1 LNHDA, CDR2 SQIVND (reference sequence). V was trimmed by 3 bases and J by 6 bases, leaving 15 bases between them. CDR3 size: 15 residues. The CDR3 coding sequence is TGTGCCAGTAGTATGGCCGCCCGAACGTCTCAGCCCCAGCATTTT. Residues: CASSMAARTSQPQHF.

As concerns this clone: The same CDR3 is also encoded by other DNA sequences in this sample. The chain couples TRBV5-1 to TRBJ2-1; 10 bases match TRBD2. V was clipped by 5 bases and J by 3 bases; unmatched bases: 5. Germline lookup yields CDR1 SGHRS and CDR2 YFSETQ. The CDR3 is 15 amino acids. The CDR3 DNA follows: TGCGCCAGCAGTTACACTAGCGGGAACTACAATGAGCAGTTCTTC. This encodes CASSYTSGNYNEQFF.

The chain links TRBV9 to TRBJ2-7, with TRBD1 as a possible D gene (6 bases). V lost 0 bases and J lost 5, with 9 bases in between. Germline assignment: CDR1 SGDLS and CDR2 YYNGEE. This CDR3 spans 13 amino acids. CDR3 sequence reads: CASSVGQGNEQYF. The CDR3 DNA follows: TGTGCCAGCAGCGTAGGGCAGGGGAACGAGCAGTACTTC.

The chain uses TRBV6-4 and TRBJ2-2; perhaps TRBD1 as D (5 bases). V was pared by 5 bases and J by 6 bases, with 13 bases between. Germline CDR1 MRHNA, CDR2 SNTAGT. The CDR3 loop spans 14 amino acids. CDR3: CASSSQGSAGELFF. CDR3 nucleotides: TGTGCCAGCAGTTCTCAGGGTAGTGCCGGGGAGCTGTTTTTT.

The chain joins TRBV7-2 to TRBJ2-4; 11 positions agree with TRBD2. The J segment lost 0 bases and the V segment lost 1 base, leaving 5 bases of the junction unmatched. Germline CDR1 and CDR2: SGHTA and FQGNSA. The CDR3 runs 18 residues. The CDR3 protein is CASSLGVAGGLAKNIQYF. In DNA, the CDR3 is TGTGCCAGCAGCTTAGGGGTAGCGGGGGGGCTAGCCAAAAACATTCAGTACTTC.

The chain links TRBV19 to TRBJ1-4, with TRBD1 matching 9 bases. This CDR3 region has 16 residues. Germline values: CDR1 LNHDA, CDR2 SQIVND (reference sequence). V dropped 4 bases and J dropped 8; count of bases not matched to a gene: 11. CDR3 nucleotide sequence: TGTGCCAGTAGTACATTACAGGGGGCGGGTGTCGAAAAACTGTTTTTT. It yields the protein CASSTLQGAGVEKLFF.

For the CDR3, the DNA is TGTGCCAGCTCACCACCCCAGGGAAGTTTGGTCACTGAAGCTTTCTTT. Its translation: CASSPPQGSLVTEAFF. The chain has TRBV18 and TRBJ1-1; possible D gene TRBD1, 5 bases. The germline V and J ends were trimmed by 0 bases and 4 bases, with 15 bases remaining between them. Looked up from germline, CDR1 is KGHSH and CDR2 is LQKENI. CDR3 length equals 16 residues.

The chain recombines TRBV5-1 with TRBJ1-4; 12 bases agree with TRBD1. The CDR3 is 17 amino acids. The germline CDR1 and CDR2 sequences are SGHRS and YFSETQ. The V segment lost 2 bases and the J segment 6 bases; nucleotides outside the gene matches: 8. The CDR3 loop is CASSLSGTGGADEKLFF. DNA for the CDR3: TGCGCCAGCAGCTTATCCGGGACAGGGGGCGCGGATGAAAAACTGTTTTTT.

The chain has TRBV27 and TRBJ1-5, with 9 bases that match TRBD1. This CDR3 comprises 12 residues. The germline CDR1 and CDR2 sequences are MNHEY and SMNVEV (reference sequence). V lost 10 bases and J lost 9; bases outside the gene matches: 7. This CDR3 reads CATGTGSGPQHF. CDR3 DNA sequence: TGTGCCACCGGGACAGGGTCTGGGCCCCAGCATTTT.

V is TRBV5-1 and J is TRBJ2-3; TRBD1 matches at 8 bases. Per germline, CDR1 SGHRS and CDR2 YFSETQ. This CDR3 comprises 15 residues. V lost 1 base to trimming and J lost 6 bases; unmatched junction nucleotides: 7. This chain's CDR3 is CASSLQGAVSDTQYF. The CDR3 DNA follows: TGCGCCAGCAGCTTGCAGGGGGCGGTTTCGGATACGCAGTATTTT.

This chain joins TRBV19 and TRBJ2-1; 10 bases agree with TRBD1. CDR1 and CDR2 (germline): LNHDA, SQIVND (reference sequence). The length of the CDR3 is 14 residues. V gave up 10 bases and J gave up 3 bases; unmatched junction bases: 6. The CDR3, as DNA: TGTGCCACCGAGACAGGGGGCATCTACAATGAGCAGTTCTTC. Translated: CATETGGIYNEQFF.

CDR3 in DNA: TGTGCCAGCACCGGGACATCGTTTTACGAGCAGTACTTC. Residues: CASTGTSFYEQYF. V usage is TRBV5-6 and J usage is TRBJ2-7; a possible D gene is TRBD1 (6 bases). Germline V gives CDR1 SGHDT, CDR2 YYEEEE. This CDR3 spans 13 amino acids. V was pared by 6 bases and J by 4 bases, with 14 bases between. Drawing the rest from reference TRBV5-6 and TRBJ2-7, the complete variable domain is DAGVTQSPTHLIKTRGQQVTLRCSPKSGHDTVSWYQQALGQGPQFIFQYYEEEERQRGNFPDRFSGHQFPNYSSELNVNALLLGDSALYLCASTGTSFYEQYFGPGTRLTVT.